The next 26 T cell receptor beta chains were all read from a single sample in a study of blood T cell repertoires in COVID-19. Sequencing was performed with immunoSEQ multiplex PCR; in TCRdb, only in-frame clones are kept and a portion is missing. This sample yields more than 150,000 clones, of which roughly 90% are seen a single time; approximately 2.4% belongs to the top ten. The source material was PBMCs or T cells enriched from blood (not recorded which). The receptors here all came from a woman aged 30 to 39 who had recovered from COVID-19.

The chain combines TRBV5-1 with TRBJ1-1, with D tentatively TRBD1 (6 bases). The CDR3 loop spans 15 amino acids. V gave up 4 bases and J gave up 6 bases, with 19 bases separating them. Germline assignment: CDR1 SGHRS and CDR2 YFSETQ. The CDR3 spells CASSTSGVQRPEAFF. The CDR3 bases are TGCGCCAGCAGCACCTCAGGGGTACAACGCCCTGAAGCTTTCTTT.

There are a few counts of this clone. CDR3 DNA sequence: TGTGCCTGGAGTGTACAGGGTAAGGGCACTGAAGCTTTCTTT. The encoded protein is CAWSVQGKGTEAFF. The gene calls are TRBV30 and TRBJ1-1, with D possibly TRBD1 on 6 matching bases. Germline CDR1 GTSNPN, CDR2 SVGIG (reference sequence). With 0 bases removed from V and 4 bases from J, the gap between germline ends came to 12 bases. The CDR3 has 14 amino acids.

The V call is TRBV2, the J call TRBJ1-3; 9 nucleotides agree with TRBD1. CDR1 and CDR2 from the germline V gene are SNHLY and FYNNEI. J gave up 1 base and V 1 base, and 5 bases lay outside the gene matches. The CDR3 is 17 residues long. This chain's CDR3 is CASSEEPDRGSGNTIYF. The DNA of the CDR3 is TGTGCCAGCAGTGAAGAACCCGACAGGGGGTCTGGAAACACCATATATTTT.

The chain uses TRBV7-8 and TRBJ1-2; 9 bases fit TRBD1. Trimming removed 5 bases from V and 3 bases from J; junction bases left unmatched: 7. Germline V gene sequence: CDR1 SGHVS, CDR2 FQNEAQ. The CDR3 sequence is 15 residues long. The CDR3 loop is CASSVQGAQDYGYTF. CDR3 in DNA: TGTGCCAGCAGCGTACAGGGGGCACAGGACTATGGCTACACCTTC.

This sequence joins TRBV7-3 and TRBJ2-1; the D gene is possibly TRBD2 (6 bases). Trimming took off 2 bases at V and 2 bases at J, with 22 bases between the two ends. The CDR3 has 19 residues. Germline CDR1 reads SGHTA; CDR2 reads FQGTGA. The CDR3 DNA follows: TGTGCCAGCAGCTTATACACCTCCAGGGCGGGGAGGACCTACAATGAGCAGTTCTTC. It encodes CASSLYTSRAGRTYNEQFF.

The V gene is TRBV30, the J gene TRBJ1-6, with a tentative D call TRBD1 (5 bases). Trimming left V 0 bases short and J 6 bases short, with 24 bases between. The germline V gene encodes CDR1 GTSNPN and CDR2 SVGIG (reference sequence). This CDR3 has 19 amino acids. CDR3: CAWSVRSGYPTDRNSPLHF. CDR3 in DNA: TGTGCCTGGAGTGTACGGTCAGGGTACCCTACGGACCGTAATTCACCCCTCCACTTT.

The chain employs TRBV20-1 and TRBJ1-2; D gene ambiguous. The V end lost 3 bases, the J end lost 9 bases, and 11 bases lay between the germline ends. Germline CDR1 DFQATT, CDR2 SNEGSKA (reference sequence). The CDR3 sequence is 11 residues long. The DNA of the CDR3 is TGCAGTGCTAGTCTTCACCAGAGCTACACCTTC. Its translation is CSASLHQSYTF.

The V call is TRBV7-2, the J call TRBJ1-2; 8 bases fit TRBD1. The trim removed 2 bases at V and 2 bases at J, leaving 10 bases unmatched. This CDR3 is 17 amino acids long. The germline V gene has CDR1 SGHTA and CDR2 FQGNSA. CDR3 residues: CASSLRVSGGENYGYTF. The CDR3 nucleotides are TGTGCCAGCAGCTTACGTGTGTCAGGGGGCGAGAACTATGGCTACACCTTC.

The gene calls are TRBV9 and TRBJ1-5; D gene ambiguous. Germline V gene lookup returns CDR1 SGDLS and CDR2 YYNGEE. The CDR3 runs 13 residues. Trimming removed 4 bases from V and 3 bases from J, with 8 bases in between. The CDR3 loop reads CASSPDFNQPQHF. Written as DNA, the CDR3 is TGTGCCAGCAGCCCTGACTTCAATCAGCCCCAGCATTTT.

This sequence joins TRBV15 and TRBJ2-1; 7 bases fit TRBD2. Germline V gene sequence: CDR1 LNHNV, CDR2 YYDKDF (reference sequence). V lost 1 base, J lost 0 bases, and 0 bases stayed unmatched. The CDR3 is 15 residues long. The CDR3 reads CATSRGGSSYNEQFF. The CDR3 DNA reads as TGTGCCACCAGCAGAGGCGGGAGCTCCTACAATGAGCAGTTCTTC. Using reference TRBV15 and TRBJ2-1 for the parts outside the CDR3, the full variable domain is DAMVIQNPRYQVTQFGKPVTLSCSQTLNHNVMYWYQQKSSQAPKLLFHYYDKDFNNEADTPDNFQSRRPNTSFCFLDIRSPGLGDTAMYLCATSRGGSSYNEQFFGPGTRLTVL.

The genes are TRBV27 and TRBJ2-5; 10 positions match TRBD2. The germline V gene has CDR1 MNHEY and CDR2 SMNVEV (reference sequence). The CDR3 is made up of 15 amino acids. V trimming: 2 bases; J trimming: 9 bases; junction bases outside the gene matches: 9. The CDR3 spells CASSLLAGAPGAQYF. The CDR3 DNA is TGTGCCAGCAGTTTACTAGCGGGAGCGCCGGGGGCCCAGTACTTC.

This sequence joins TRBV9 and TRBJ2-5, with TRBD2 as a possible D gene (5 bases). Looked up from germline, CDR1 is SGDLS and CDR2 is YYNGEE. V shed 3 bases and J shed 4 bases, with 7 bases lying between them. There are 12 residues in the CDR3. The CDR3 is CASSEAGETQYF. The CDR3 nucleotides read TGTGCCAGCAGCGAGGCGGGAGAGACCCAGTACTTC.

The chain links TRBV19 to TRBJ1-4, with TRBD1 matching over 11 bases. This CDR3 comprises 17 residues. V was pared by 4 bases and J by 3 bases, with 7 bases of the junction left unmatched. CDR1 is LNHDA, CDR2 SQIVND, per germline (reference sequence). The CDR3 reads CASSTDRGHVSNEKLFF. The CDR3 region has the DNA TGTGCCAGTAGTACGGACAGGGGGCATGTGTCTAATGAAAAACTGTTTTTT.

J is TRBJ2-2 and V is TRBV4-3; 7 bases agree with TRBD2. The length of the CDR3 is 17 residues. The trim removed 1 base at V and 6 bases at J, leaving 11 bases unmatched. Looked up from germline, CDR1 is LGHNA and CDR2 is YSLEER. In nucleotides, the CDR3 is TGCGCCAGCAGCCAAGTAGGGCGGGAGAGGAGGGCCGGGGAGCTGTTTTTT. Protein product: CASSQVGRERRAGELFF.

V usage is TRBV13 and J usage is TRBJ1-4; D possibly corresponds to TRBD1 (5 bases). In germline, CDR1 is PRHDT, CDR2 FYEKMQ (reference sequence). CDR3 length: 12 amino acids. V lost 5 bases and J 11 bases, leaving 12 bases between the germline ends. Here the CDR3 reads CASSQGPGKLFF. DNA of the CDR3: TGTGCCAGCAGCCAGGGCCCCGGGAAACTGTTTTTT.

This chain uses TRBV5-1 with TRBJ2-6; D ambiguous. The CDR3 has 13 amino acids. Trimming shortened V by 6 bases and J by 0 bases, and 4 bases separated the two germline ends. The germline V gene encodes CDR1 SGHRS and CDR2 YFSETQ. In DNA form, the CDR3 reads TGCGCCAGCACCCTCTCTGGGGCCAACGTCCTGACTTTC. Translated: CASTLSGANVLTF.

The chain joins TRBV9 to TRBJ1-2; 7 bases map to TRBD1. CDR1 is SGDLS, CDR2 YYNGEE, per germline. The CDR3 is 16 amino acids. Trimming cost V 3 bases and J 2 bases; bases outside gene matches: 10. The CDR3, as DNA: TGTGCCAGCAGCGAGGACGGCGGGACAGAGAACTATGGCTACACCTTC. Translated, it gives CASSEDGGTENYGYTF.

The V and J genes are TRBV14 and TRBJ1-1, with D perhaps matching TRBD1 (6 bases). Germline lookup yields CDR1 SGHDN and CDR2 FVKESK. Between the trimmed V and J ends, which lost 4 bases and 4 bases, there was a span of 16 bases. The CDR3 length is 15 residues. CDR3 loop: CASSRTGEGVTEAFF. DNA of the CDR3: TGTGCCAGCAGCCGGACTGGAGAGGGGGTCACTGAAGCTTTCTTT.

The rearrangement links TRBV5-4 to TRBJ1-1; 8 bases agree with TRBD1. This CDR3 contains 16 residues. CDR1 SGHNT and CDR2 YYREEE come from the germline V gene (reference sequence). V gave up 3 bases and J gave up 0 bases; unmatched junction bases: 7. The CDR3 is CASSSAKDRVNTEAFF. CDR3 nucleotide sequence: TGTGCCAGCAGCTCGGCTAAGGACAGGGTGAACACTGAAGCTTTCTTT.

The rearrangement links TRBV28 to TRBJ1-2, with 7 bases lining up with TRBD1. Germline V CDR1 and CDR2: MDHEN, SYDVKM. V lost 7 bases and J lost 8; bases outside the gene matches: 7. This CDR3 comprises 12 residues. The CDR3 is CASIGGGRGYTF. The CDR3 coding sequence is TGTGCCAGCATTGGAGGGGGCCGAGGCTACACCTTC.

V and J are TRBV4-3 and TRBJ2-5; D may be TRBD1 (6 bases). The CDR3 covers 14 residues. Germline loops: CDR1 LGHNA, CDR2 YSLEER. V was clipped by 2 bases and J by 5 bases, with 12 bases between them. DNA of the CDR3: TGCGCCAGCAGCCAACCCGACAGGATGGAGACCCAGTACTTC. This translates into CASSQPDRMETQYF.

The sample holds one count of this clone. The chain uses TRBV27 and TRBJ1-1; no definite D call. Germline V gene lookup returns CDR1 MNHEY and CDR2 SMNVEV (reference sequence). The V and J ends lost 4 bases and 2 bases respectively, with 14 bases between them. This CDR3 is built from 15 residues. CDR3 sequence reads: CASSSLGETNTEAFF. CDR3 coding DNA: TGTGCCAGCAGTTCCCTCGGGGAAACCAACACTGAAGCTTTCTTT.

This chain uses TRBV5-6 with TRBJ1-2; no reliable D call. Germline loops: CDR1 SGHDT, CDR2 YYEEEE. Trimming removed 1 base at V and 2 bases at J, with 9 bases between. The length of the CDR3 is 14 residues. The CDR3 DNA is TGTGCCAGCAGCTTGTGGGCACAGAACTATGGCTACACCTTC. It encodes CASSLWAQNYGYTF.

This clone was seen just once. The chain employs TRBV27 and TRBJ1-1; 8 nucleotides agree with TRBD1. The CDR3 extends over 15 amino acids. Per germline, CDR1 MNHEY and CDR2 SMNVEV (reference sequence). Germline trimming cut 6 bases from V and 0 bases from J; bases unmatched to any gene: 6. CDR3 in DNA: TGTGCCAGCAGACCGGACAGGGAAGTGAACACTGAAGCTTTCTTT. It is translated as CASRPDREVNTEAFF.

This clone was seen ten or more times. The CDR3, as DNA: TGTGCCAGCAGCTTAGCGTCGAGACAGGACCCCTACGAGCAGTACTTC. As protein: CASSLASRQDPYEQYF. The chain couples TRBV7-9 to TRBJ2-7; possible D gene TRBD1, 6 bases. There are 16 residues in the CDR3. Germline V gene lookup returns CDR1 SEHNR and CDR2 FQNEAQ (reference sequence). The V and J ends lost 0 bases and 2 bases respectively, with 14 bases between them.

The chain combines TRBV6-5 with TRBJ1-1, with D perhaps matching TRBD1 (6 bases). The CDR3 covers 13 residues. From germline, CDR1 is MNHEY and CDR2 SVGAGI. The V gene lost 8 bases and the J gene lost 5 bases, with 15 bases spanning the gap. CDR3 sequence reads: CASGDWGQTEAFF. The CDR3 DNA reads TGTGCCAGCGGGGATTGGGGGCAAACTGAAGCTTTCTTT.